The rows below give T cell receptor beta chains drawn from one sample of a study of spatial heterogeneity in lung cancer. TCRdb reprocessed the 5' RACE reads with MiXCR, giving one entry per CDR3 protein. The table lists nearly 95,000 distinct CDR3 sequences, approximately 19% of them singletons. The sequencing used PBMCs, collected at follow-up. The source is a male donor with early-stage non-small cell lung cancer. Each CDR3 is given with its conserved first and last residue. Fields, in order: D gene, V gene, clone size, J gene, CDR3 DNA, CDR3 protein. The D gene is left open where the match is weak. Only some rows state a clone size, as once, few, many or a class for expanded clones.

D: TRBD2; V: TRBV7-2; size: few; J: TRBJ2-3; DNA: TGTGCCAGCAGCTTTGGGACTAGTGCAGATACGCAGTATTTT; CDR3: CASSFGTSADTQYF
D: .; V: TRBV20-1; size: .; J: TRBJ2-1; DNA: TGCAGTGCCAGAAGCGGCCTCTCCTACAATGAGCAGTTCTTC; CDR3: CSARSGLSYNEQFF
D: TRBD1; V: TRBV7-3; size: few; J: TRBJ1-6; DNA: TGTGCCAGCAGCCGACAGGGGCCCGGGTATAATTCACCCCTCCACTTT; CDR3: CASSRQGPGYNSPLHF
D: .; V: TRBV5-1; size: few; J: TRBJ1-2; DNA: TGCGCCAGCAGCTTGGGCAGGAGCTACACCTTC; CDR3: CASSLGRSYTF
D: .; V: TRBV20-1; size: .; J: TRBJ2-7; DNA: TGCAGTGCTAGAGCGGGGGCTGACTACGAGCAGTACTTC; CDR3: CSARAGADYEQYF
D: .; V: TRBV6-5; size: .; J: TRBJ1-4; DNA: TGTGCCAGCAGAACCATCGGGGGCGAATTTAATGAAAAACTGTTTTTT; CDR3: CASRTIGGEFNEKLFF
D: .; V: TRBV5-1; size: .; J: TRBJ2-5; DNA: TGCGCCAGCAGCTTCATGGGGCAAGAGACCCAGTACTTC; CDR3: CASSFMGQETQYF
D: .; V: TRBV20-1; size: .; J: TRBJ2-7; DNA: TGCAGTGCTACTAGTAATTACGAGCAGTACTTC; CDR3: CSATSNYEQYF
D: .; V: TRBV5-1; size: .; J: TRBJ2-1; DNA: TGCGCCAGCAGCTCCCGGGACTCCAATGAGCAGTTCTTC; CDR3: CASSSRDSNEQFF
D: TRBD1; V: TRBV20-1; size: once; J: TRBJ2-6; DNA: TGCAGTGCTAGAGACCGGGACAGGGCGCTCTCTGGGGCCAACGTCCTGACTTTC; CDR3: CSARDRDRALSGANVLTF
D: TRBD1; V: TRBV20-1; size: few; J: TRBJ1-1; DNA: TGCAGTGCCCAAGGGGGGGGACAGTTGAACACTGAAGCTTTCTTT; CDR3: CSAQGGGQLNTEAFF
D: .; V: TRBV5-1; size: .; J: TRBJ1-1; DNA: TGCGCCAGCAGTCCCTTGGGGCTTAGAACTGAAGCTTTCTTT; CDR3: CASSPLGLRTEAFF
D: .; V: TRBV7-9; size: few; J: TRBJ2-2; DNA: TGTGCCAGCAAAGTAGGGGTGAACACCGGGGAGCTGTTTTTT; CDR3: CASKVGVNTGELFF
D: TRBD1; V: TRBV2; size: .; J: TRBJ2-1; DNA: TGTGCCAGTAGACAGGGGGTGCCCCATGTAATAAATGAGCAGTTCTTC; CDR3: CASRQGVPHVINEQFF
D: TRBD1; V: TRBV10-3; size: .; J: TRBJ2-7; DNA: TGTGCCATCAGTGAAGGGGGGACAGGCTACGAGCAGTACTTC; CDR3: CAISEGGTGYEQYF
D: .; V: TRBV20-1; size: .; J: TRBJ1-2; DNA: TGCAGTGCTAGCGCCTCTGTATATGGCTACACCTTC; CDR3: CSASASVYGYTF
D: .; V: TRBV29-1; size: .; J: TRBJ1-2; DNA: TGCAGCGTTGATTGGGGCCCGGCCTATGGCTACACCTTC; CDR3: CSVDWGPAYGYTF
D: .; V: TRBV28; size: .; J: TRBJ2-1; DNA: TGTGCCACCGGACAGACTTACAATGAGCAGTTCTTC; CDR3: CATGQTYNEQFF
D: .; V: TRBV20-1; size: .; J: TRBJ2-1; DNA: TGCAGTGCTAGAGGACTGAATGAGCAGTTCTTC; CDR3: CSARGLNEQFF
D: .; V: TRBV6-2/TRBV6-3; size: .; J: TRBJ1-1; DNA: TGTGCCAGCAGATTAGACGGATTAATGAACACTGAAGCTTTCTTT; CDR3: CASRLDGLMNTEAFF
D: .; V: TRBV12-5; size: .; J: TRBJ2-7; DNA: TGTGCTAGTGGTTTGGTATCAACGAAGGGGCAGTACTTC; CDR3: CASGLVSTKGQYF
D: TRBD2; V: TRBV20-1; size: few; J: TRBJ2-7; DNA: TGCAGTGCTCCGGGACTAGCGGATTACGAGCAGTACTTC; CDR3: CSAPGLADYEQYF
D: .; V: TRBV4-1; size: .; J: TRBJ2-7; DNA: TGCGCCAGCAGCTCAAGTTCAGGAGCAGTCTACGAGCAGTACTTC; CDR3: CASSSSSGAVYEQYF
D: .; V: TRBV29-1; size: many; J: TRBJ2-7; DNA: TGCAGCACCCGGCACGGGTACGAGCAGTACTTC; CDR3: CSTRHGYEQYF
D: TRBD1; V: TRBV6-5; size: .; J: TRBJ1-5; DNA: TGTGCCAGCAGACAGGGGGCTAATCAGCCCCAGCATTTT; CDR3: CASRQGANQPQHF
D: TRBD1; V: TRBV7-9; size: .; J: TRBJ1-2; DNA: TGTGCCAGCAGCTTAACGGGACAGGATACCTATGGCTACACCTTC; CDR3: CASSLTGQDTYGYTF
D: TRBD2; V: TRBV4-3; size: few; J: TRBJ2-1; DNA: TGCGCCAGCAGCCAAGGGGCCGGGACTAGTACCTACAATGAGCAGTTCTTC; CDR3: CASSQGAGTSTYNEQFF
D: .; V: TRBV6-1; size: .; J: TRBJ1-2; DNA: TGTGCCAGCAGTGAAGGGCAGGGCCGTATGTCGGGCTACACCTTC; CDR3: CASSEGQGRMSGYTF
D: .; V: TRBV6-2/TRBV6-3; size: .; J: TRBJ1-2; DNA: TGTGCCACCCGGACGGCGCGACACTACACCTTC; CDR3: CATRTARHYTF
D: TRBD1; V: TRBV10-3; size: .; J: TRBJ1-1; DNA: TGTGCCATCAGTGAGAGAGGGGACAGGGGCTCTGAAGCTTTCTTT; CDR3: CAISERGDRGSEAFF
D: .; V: TRBV7-2; size: few; J: TRBJ2-2; DNA: TGTGCCAGCAGCTTAGGGTCAGGGACCACCGGGGAGCTGTTTTTT; CDR3: CASSLGSGTTGELFF
D: TRBD1; V: TRBV3-1; size: many; J: TRBJ1-5; DNA: TGTGCCAGCAGCCAAGATCCCCCAGGGGGAGTCAATCAGCCCCAGCATTTT; CDR3: CASSQDPPGGVNQPQHF
D: .; V: TRBV7-8; size: .; J: TRBJ1-6; DNA: TGTGCCAGCAGCTCCCCAGGGAATTCACCCCTCCACTTT; CDR3: CASSSPGNSPLHF
D: .; V: TRBV7-2; size: many; J: TRBJ2-6; DNA: TGTGCCAGCAGCTTAGGGGCAGGGCTGGGGGCCAACGTCCTGACTTTC; CDR3: CASSLGAGLGANVLTF
D: TRBD1; V: TRBV30; size: many; J: TRBJ1-5; DNA: TGTGCCTGGATGGCTGAGGGGACAGTCAATCAGCCCCAGCATTTT; CDR3: CAWMAEGTVNQPQHF
D: .; V: TRBV14; size: .; J: TRBJ1-6; DNA: TGTGCCAGCAGCTCTGGAGATAATTCACCCCTCCACTTT; CDR3: CASSSGDNSPLHF
D: TRBD2; V: TRBV30; size: .; J: TRBJ2-3; DNA: TGTGCCTGGGGCCCTTATAGCGGGAGAACGTCAGATACGCAGTATTTT; CDR3: CAWGPYSGRTSDTQYF
D: .; V: TRBV10-3; size: .; J: TRBJ1-1; DNA: TGTGCCACCCAAACCGGGATTGGGGACACTGAAGCTTTCTTT; CDR3: CATQTGIGDTEAFF
D: TRBD2; V: TRBV5-5; size: few; J: TRBJ2-2; DNA: TGTGCCAGCAGCTCCCGACTAGCGGTCGGCACCGGGGAGCTGTTTTTT; CDR3: CASSSRLAVGTGELFF
D: .; V: TRBV9; size: medium-sized; J: TRBJ1-6; DNA: TGTGCCAGCGGGCAGGACAGAGGACCCCTCCACTTT; CDR3: CASGQDRGPLHF
D: .; V: TRBV20-1; size: .; J: TRBJ1-5; DNA: TGCAGTGCTAGACCCCCGGGAGGAGAGAATCAGCCCCAGCATTTT; CDR3: CSARPPGGENQPQHF
D: .; V: TRBV18; size: few; J: TRBJ2-5; DNA: TGTGCCAGCGCCCCGGGACTCCAAGAGACCCAGTACTTC; CDR3: CASAPGLQETQYF
D: TRBD2; V: TRBV30; size: few; J: TRBJ2-5; DNA: TGTGCCTGGAAGCAGGGACTAGCGGCTATTTATGAGACCCAGTACTTC; CDR3: CAWKQGLAAIYETQYF
D: TRBD2; V: TRBV19; size: many; J: TRBJ2-4; DNA: TGTGCCAGTAGTATGATTAGCGGGAGGGCCAGTGGGGCCAAAAACATTCAGTACTTC; CDR3: CASSMISGRASGAKNIQYF
D: TRBD2; V: TRBV5-1; size: few; J: TRBJ2-2; DNA: TGCGCCAGCAGCGAACTAGCGGGAGATTGGACCGGGGAGCTGTTTTTT; CDR3: CASSELAGDWTGELFF
D: .; V: TRBV7-2; size: many; J: TRBJ1-4; DNA: TGTGCCAGCAGCGGGCCGGGCGAAAAACTGTTTTTT; CDR3: CASSGPGEKLFF
D: TRBD1; V: TRBV24-1; size: .; J: TRBJ2-5; DNA: TGTGCCACCAGCGCCGCCGGGACAGGGAGGGAGACCCAGTACTTC; CDR3: CATSAAGTGRETQYF
D: TRBD1; V: TRBV28; size: .; J: TRBJ1-5; DNA: TGTGTCAGCAATCAACCCCCGGGACAGGGTTATCAGCCCCAGCATTTT; CDR3: CVSNQPPGQGYQPQHF